This T cell receptor (beta chain) was identified during a study of CD8+CD57+ T cells in acquired aplastic anemia. Genomic DNA was employed as the template in profiling TCR beta VDJ and CDR3. TCRdb independently ran MiXCR on the reads; one entry per CDR3 protein. The sample has more than 150,000 distinct CDR3 sequences, 40% to 50% seen once. Germline CDR1 and CDR2: LNHDA and SQIVND (reference sequence). Trimming removed 4 bases from V and 3 bases from J; junction bases left unmatched: 10. CDR3 length equals 16 residues. The sequenced patients had an expansion of CD8+CD57+ cells seen by flow cytometry. The chain has TRBV19 and TRBJ2-7; the match to TRBD2 covers 9 bases. This TCR derives from a human donor with aplastic anemia. The sequencing input was sorted CD4+, CD8+, or CD8+CD57+ T cells (not recorded which) from PBMCs. This chain's CDR3 is CASSTRVAGEGYEQYF. The CDR3 DNA follows: TGTGCCAGTAGTACCAGGGTAGCGGGGGAGGGCTACGAGCAGTACTTC.